This T cell receptor (beta chain) was captured by sequencing in a study of PD-1 blockade in classical Hodgkin lymphoma. Study in general: Intravenous delivery of nivolumab at 3 mg/kg to patients occurred every 2 weeks.

The protocol was immunoSEQ multiplex PCR, while the TCRdb copy is restricted to in-frame clones and leaves out a portion. The sample contains tens of thousands of clones, approximately 89% of which appear only once. The CDR3 runs 14 residues. Germline V gene sequence: CDR1 ENHRY, CDR2 SYGVKD. This clone was picked up one time. Its antigen is not known. The junction departs from the called germline gene at one end, perhaps through a read error. Notes on the study in general: Why repertoires differed is undefined; disease activity or prior therapy possibly contributed. Newly diagnosed patients were said to have less baseline TCR diversity than healthy donors did.

Every patient relapsed after autologous stem cell transplantation, and brentuximab vedotin exposure varied. The sequenced sample was peripheral blood mononuclear cells (PBMCs), obtained before the second cycle of nivolumab. The clonotype comes from a human donor with classical Hodgkin lymphoma. The chain joins TRBV10-3 to TRBJ2-7; D is unclear. Here the CDR3 reads CAISKSSTVVEQYF. The CDR3 DNA reads as TGTGCCATCAGTAAGTCCAGTACTGTCGTCGAGCAGTACTTC.